The 21 T cell receptor beta chains presented below share a single source sample, sequenced in a study of Tregs in tolerant kidney transplant recipients. Libraries were prepared by immunoSEQ multiplex PCR; TCRdb keeps only in-frame clonotypes and omits some of them. In the table there are 110,000 or so clones, roughly 90% of which are singletons. The sequencing here drew on CD4+ T cells from blood, taken before the transplant. These receptors came from a human donor who received a combined kidney and bone marrow transplant.

In DNA, the CDR3 is TGTGCCAGCAGTTCCTACAGGGCGCGGGATGAGCAGTTCTTC. It encodes CASSSYRARDEQFF. The chain recombines TRBV6-5 with TRBJ2-1; TRBD1 is a possible D gene (6 bases). There are 14 residues in the CDR3. V lost 4 bases and J 8 bases, leaving 15 bases between the germline ends. Germline V gene data show CDR1 as MNHEY and CDR2 as SVGAGI.

This chain joins TRBV6-5 and TRBJ1-1, with 7 bases matching TRBD1. This CDR3 has 15 residues. Germline V CDR1 and CDR2: MNHEY, SVGAGI. V trimming: 6 bases; J trimming: 2 bases; junction bases outside the gene matches: 9. The CDR3 DNA sequence: TGTGCCAGCAGGGTCTCCCCAGGGGGAAACACTGAAGCTTTCTTT. It is translated as CASRVSPGGNTEAFF.

V and J are TRBV23-1 and TRBJ2-3, with 16 bases that match TRBD2. Being an ORF, TRBV23-1 has a function that is uncertain. CDR3 length equals 22 residues. V lost 2 bases, J lost 4 bases, and 18 bases stayed unmatched. The DNA of the CDR3 is TGCGCCAGCAGTCAAAATCCTGGGACTAGCGGGAGGGTTAGTGTTGCGTCAGATACGCAGTATTTT. Amino acid sequence: CASSQNPGTSGRVSVASDTQYF.

V and J are TRBV27 and TRBJ1-1; D unclear. The V and J ends lost 3 bases and 1 base respectively, with 15 bases between them. CDR1 and CDR2 (germline): MNHEY, SMNVEV (reference sequence). There are 16 residues in the CDR3. The CDR3 bases are TGTGCCAGCAGTTTTGGAAGAGGTAGGAGGAACACTGAAGCTTTCTTT. It is translated as CASSFGRGRRNTEAFF.

The chain is built from TRBV18 and TRBJ1-1; 9 bases fit TRBD1. The germline V gene has CDR1 KGHSH and CDR2 LQKENI. V gave up 4 bases and J gave up 5 bases; unmatched junction bases: 5. This CDR3 contains 14 residues. In DNA, the CDR3 is TGTGCCAGCTCACTAGGACAGGGGCTGACTGAAGCTTTCTTT. Amino acids: CASSLGQGLTEAFF.

This rearrangement joins TRBV2 to TRBJ1-2; 11 bases align to TRBD1. The germline gives CDR1 SNHLY, CDR2 FYNNEI. This CDR3 region has 14 residues. The ends lost 6 bases at V and 4 bases at J; junction bases unmatched: 4. CDR3 DNA: TGTGCCAGCAGGGGGACAGGGGGAGGCTATGGCTACACCTTC. This translates into CASRGTGGGYGYTF.

This chain uses TRBV29-1 with TRBJ1-2; TRBD1 aligns across 9 bases. Germline V gene data show CDR1 as SQVTM and CDR2 as ANQGSEA. The CDR3 runs 14 residues. V shed 5 bases, J shed 8 bases, and the junction held 12 bases outside the gene matches. DNA of the CDR3: TGCAGCGTTTTCAAACAGGGGGCAGTGGGCGGCTACACCTTC. It encodes CSVFKQGAVGGYTF.

This rearrangement joins TRBV18 to TRBJ1-3; TRBD1 matches at 8 bases. The germline V gene has CDR1 KGHSH and CDR2 LQKENI. V dropped 3 bases and J dropped 4; count of bases not matched to a gene: 5. This CDR3 spans 15 amino acids. The CDR3 is CASSPAGQGGNTIYF. In DNA form, the CDR3 reads TGTGCCAGCTCACCCGCCGGACAGGGAGGAAACACCATATATTTT.

This clone was observed once. This chain uses TRBV11-2 with TRBJ2-1; D might be TRBD2 (5 bases). V was cut by 4 bases and J by 5 bases, with 18 bases left in between. This CDR3 comprises 16 residues. Germline CDR1 reads SGHAT; CDR2 reads FQNNGV. DNA for the CDR3: TGTGCCAGCAGCTCGTATCGGACGGGGAATAACAATGAGCAGTTCTTC. Translating it yields CASSSYRTGNNNEQFF. The entire variable domain, with the rest obtained from reference TRBV11-2 and TRBJ2-1, is as follows: EAGVAQSPRYKIIEKRQSVAFWCNPISGHATLYWYQQILGQGPKLLIQFQNNGVVDDSQLPKDRFSAERLKGVDSTLKIQPAKLEDSAVYLCASSSYRTGNNNEQFFGPGTRLTVL.

This clone was found once. The chain combines TRBV2 with TRBJ1-5; 7 positions match TRBD1. Germline-derived CDR1 and CDR2 are SNHLY and FYNNEI. The ends lost 6 bases at V and 7 bases at J; junction bases unmatched: 9. The CDR3 covers 14 residues. The CDR3 region is CASSPGTEGQPQHF. The CDR3 DNA reads as TGTGCCAGCAGCCCCGGGACAGAGGGGCAGCCCCAGCATTTT.

The chain has TRBV30 and TRBJ1-1; TRBD1 agrees at 11 bases. This CDR3 has 16 amino acids. Germline lookup yields CDR1 GTSNPN and CDR2 SVGIG (reference sequence). Losses at the gene ends were 1 base for V and 1 base for J; bases not matched to a gene: 5. CDR3 DNA sequence: TGTGCCTGGAGTGGGACAGGGGGCCTCGGGAACACTGAAGCTTTCTTT. Its translation is CAWSGTGGLGNTEAFF.

The chain couples TRBV5-1 to TRBJ2-5; weak D call: TRBD2 (5 bases). Germline V gene lookup returns CDR1 SGHRS and CDR2 YFSETQ. Trimming stripped 3 bases from V and 0 bases from J, with 15 bases between. The CDR3 consists of 16 residues. The CDR3: CASSSGIRGNQETQYF. Here the CDR3 DNA reads TGCGCCAGCAGCTCCGGTATACGGGGAAACCAAGAGACCCAGTACTTC.

V usage is TRBV29-1 and J usage is TRBJ1-4, with D possibly being TRBD1 (5 bases). This CDR3 is 14 amino acids long. Germline values: CDR1 SQVTM, CDR2 ANQGSEA. Trimming took 5 bases from V and 0 from J, leaving 10 bases between them. CDR3 loop: CSVLGLATNEKLFF. DNA of the CDR3: TGCAGCGTTCTGGGACTTGCAACTAATGAAAAACTGTTTTTT.

The chain recombines TRBV10-3 with TRBJ1-1; TRBD1 matches at 7 bases. The germline V gene encodes CDR1 ENHRY and CDR2 SYGVKD. The CDR3 is 13 residues long. V shed 6 bases, J shed 5 bases, and the junction held 6 bases outside the gene matches. The CDR3 here is CAIRETGLTEAFF. CDR3 nucleotides: TGTGCCATCAGGGAGACAGGGCTTACTGAAGCTTTCTTT.

The V gene is TRBV29-1, the J gene TRBJ2-5, with TRBD1 matching over 7 bases. The germline V gene has CDR1 SQVTM and CDR2 ANQGSEA. This CDR3 spans 12 amino acids. V was pared by 7 bases and J by 1 base, with 3 bases of the junction left unmatched. CDR3 sequence reads: CSARQGQETQYF. The CDR3 region has the DNA TGCAGCGCAAGACAGGGCCAAGAGACCCAGTACTTC.

The rearrangement joins TRBV30 to TRBJ2-7; D call uncertain. Germline V gene sequence: CDR1 GTSNPN, CDR2 SVGIG (reference sequence). This CDR3 has 12 residues. V was shortened by 1 base and J by 0 bases, with 4 bases between the two germline ends. CDR3 region: CAWSGHSYEQYF. The CDR3 coding sequence is TGTGCCTGGAGTGGGCACTCCTACGAGCAGTACTTC.

The genes are TRBV19 and TRBJ2-3, with TRBD2 as a possible D gene (6 bases). The ends were cut back, 5 bases at V and 1 base at J, with 13 bases in the middle. CDR1 and CDR2 (germline): LNHDA, SQIVND (reference sequence). CDR3 length: 15 amino acids. CDR3 sequence (DNA): TGTGCCAGTAGTGACCGGGGGACGGGCACAGATACGCAGTATTTT. It encodes CASSDRGTGTDTQYF.

The rearrangement uses TRBV5-6 and TRBJ2-7, with 7 positions matching TRBD1. With 4 bases clipped from V and 0 bases from J, the junction kept 13 bases outside the gene matches. Germline loops: CDR1 SGHDT, CDR2 YYEEEE. The CDR3 consists of 17 residues. CDR3 amino acids: CASSETGRGFHSYEQYF. CDR3 nucleotide sequence: TGTGCCAGCAGCGAGACAGGGCGAGGCTTCCACTCCTACGAGCAGTACTTC.

The rearrangement joins TRBV7-2 to TRBJ2-1; unclear D gene. The CDR3 extends over 13 amino acids. Germline V gene lookup returns CDR1 SGHTA and CDR2 FQGNSA. The V end was cut by 2 bases, the J end by 7 bases, with 9 bases between. CDR3 sequence: CASSLYGGNEQFF. In DNA form, the CDR3 reads TGTGCCAGCAGCTTATATGGCGGAAATGAGCAGTTCTTC.

This chain connects TRBV5-1 to TRBJ2-7, with D uncertain. Germline assignment: CDR1 SGHRS and CDR2 YFSETQ. The CDR3 consists of 11 residues. Between the trimmed V and J ends, which lost 1 base and 6 bases, there was a span of 5 bases. In DNA, the CDR3 is TGCGCCAGCAGCTTGTCCGGCGAGCAGTACTTC. It encodes CASSLSGEQYF. Using reference TRBV5-1 and TRBJ2-7 for the parts outside the CDR3, the full variable domain is KAGVTQTPRYLIKTRGQQVTLSCSPISGHRSVSWYQQTPGQGLQFLFEYFSETQRNKGNFPGRFSGRQFSNSRSEMNVSTLELGDSALYLCASSLSGEQYFGPGTRLTVT.

The J gene is TRBJ1-4, the V gene TRBV5-1; D gene unclear. Germline CDR1 reads SGHRS; CDR2 reads YFSETQ. Trimming pared 5 bases from V and 0 bases from J, leaving 8 bases between. The CDR3 length is 14 residues. This CDR3 is CASRQASTNEKLFF. Here the CDR3 DNA reads TGCGCCAGCAGGCAGGCGTCAACTAATGAAAAACTGTTTTTT.